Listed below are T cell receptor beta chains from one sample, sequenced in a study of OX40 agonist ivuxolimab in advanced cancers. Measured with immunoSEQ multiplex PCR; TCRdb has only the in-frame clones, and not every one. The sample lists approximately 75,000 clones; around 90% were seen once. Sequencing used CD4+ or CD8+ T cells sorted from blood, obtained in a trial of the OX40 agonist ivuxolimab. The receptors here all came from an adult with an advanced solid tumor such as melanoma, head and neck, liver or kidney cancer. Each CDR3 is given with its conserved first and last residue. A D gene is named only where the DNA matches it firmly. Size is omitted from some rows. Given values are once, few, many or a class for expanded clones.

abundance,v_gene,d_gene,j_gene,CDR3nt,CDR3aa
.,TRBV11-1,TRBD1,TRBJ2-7,TGTGCCAGCAGCCCGTGGGGTGTAGGACAGGGGTTGGCCGAGCAGTACTTC,CASSPWGVGQGLAEQYF
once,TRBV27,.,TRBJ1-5,TGTGCCAGCAGTTTGATCGGAGGCCCCCAGCATTTT,CASSLIGGPQHF
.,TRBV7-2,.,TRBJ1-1,TGTGCCAGCAGCTTAGTAGAGGGCGTGAACACTGAAGCTTTCTTT,CASSLVEGVNTEAFF
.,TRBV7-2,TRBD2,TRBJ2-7,TGTGCCAGCAGCTCAGGACTAGGGCCCTCCTACGAGCAGTACTTC,CASSSGLGPSYEQYF
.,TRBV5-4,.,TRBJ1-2,TGTGCCAGCAGCTCCCCAGGGCCAGGTGGCTACACCTTC,CASSSPGPGGYTF
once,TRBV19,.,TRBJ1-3,TGTGCCAGTAGTATCCTAGGACAGCAAAAATTCTCTGGAAACACCATATATTTT,CASSILGQQKFSGNTIYF
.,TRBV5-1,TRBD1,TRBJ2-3,TGCGCCAGCAGCTTCTCGGGACAGGGTAGCACAGATACGCAGTATTTT,CASSFSGQGSTDTQYF
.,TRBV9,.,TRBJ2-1,TGTGCCAGCAGCGTGGGAAGCTCCTACAATGAGCAGTTCTTC,CASSVGSSYNEQFF
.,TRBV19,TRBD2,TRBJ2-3,TGTGCCAGTAGTATCACTAGCGGGGGGAACACAGATACGCAGTATTTT,CASSITSGGNTDTQYF
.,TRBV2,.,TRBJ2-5,TGTGCCAGCAGTGGTGGGGAGACCCAGTACTTC,CASSGGETQYF
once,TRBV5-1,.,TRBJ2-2,TGCGCCAGCAGCTTAGTGATCCAGAACACCGGGGAGCTGTTTTTT,CASSLVIQNTGELFF
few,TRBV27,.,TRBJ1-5,TGTGCCAGCAGTTTATATCGCGATCAGCCCCAGCATTTT,CASSLYRDQPQHF
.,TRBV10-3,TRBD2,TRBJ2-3,TGTGCCATCAGTTTAGCGGGGGGGCCTAGCACAGATACGCAGTATTTT,CAISLAGGPSTDTQYF
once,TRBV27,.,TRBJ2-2,TGTGCCAGCAGTCCAACCCAGGCGGCTAACACCGGGGAGCTGTTTTTT,CASSPTQAANTGELFF
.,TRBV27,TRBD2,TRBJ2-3,TGTGCCAGCCGGATGTCCCCGGGACTAGCGGGAGGGCCGTTGGATACGCAGTATTTT,CASRMSPGLAGGPLDTQYF
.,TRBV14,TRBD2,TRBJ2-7,TGTGCCAGCAGCCTGGGACTAGCGGGCTACGAGCAGTACTTC,CASSLGLAGYEQYF
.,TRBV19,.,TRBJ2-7,TGTGCCAGTAGTATAGCAGACACCCGATCCTACGAGCAGTACTTC,CASSIADTRSYEQYF
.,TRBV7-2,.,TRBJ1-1,TGTGCCAGCAGCTCCTTCGGGTCTGAAGCTTTCTTT,CASSSFGSEAFF
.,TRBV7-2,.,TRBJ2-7,TGTGCCAGCAGCCGGGACCGGCTTACGCAGTACTTC,CASSRDRLTQYF
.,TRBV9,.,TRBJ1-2,TGTGCCAGCAGCGGGGACACGGTTTACTACACCTTC,CASSGDTVYYTF
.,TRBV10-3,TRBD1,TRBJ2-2,TGTGCCATCAAAAAGACAGGGGAGAACACCGGGGAGCTGTTTTTT,CAIKKTGENTGELFF
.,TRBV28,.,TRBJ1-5,TGTGCCAGCAGTTTGGGGGAGAGCAATCAGCCCCAGCATTTT,CASSLGESNQPQHF